A selection of T cell receptor beta chains follows, all from one sample in a study of T cell responses to AZD1222 COVID-19 vaccine. Assay: immunoSEQ multiplex PCR; the TCRdb copy retains only in-frame clones and omits some. In the table there are about 140,000 clones, about nine tenths of which are singletons. Sequenced material: peripheral blood, taken on day 0 of AZD1222 vaccination. The receptors come from an adult in good health. CDR3s include the opening cysteine and the closing phenylalanine or tryptophan. Clone sizes are given selectively: once, few, many, or a class where the clone is expanded.

j_call | clone_size | v_call | cdr3_aa
TRBJ1-2 | once | TRBV5-1 | CASSLSGTGYTF
TRBJ2-1 | . | TRBV5-8 | CASSPTRGLAGDNEQFF
TRBJ1-5 | few | TRBV20-1 | CSASQIQISNQPQHF
TRBJ1-5 | . | TRBV3-1/TRBV3-2 | CASSRPGNNQPQHF
TRBJ2-3 | . | TRBV5-8 | CASTKRGRGQYF
TRBJ1-1 | . | TRBV30 | CAWSGGHPNTEAFF
TRBJ2-7 | . | TRBV28 | CASSSVGGASYEQYF
TRBJ2-5 | . | TRBV5-4 | CASSRLAETQYF
TRBJ1-4 | once | TRBV6-5 | CASSYGQGGEKLFF
TRBJ1-3 | . | TRBV2 | CASSQKGGTGNTIYF
TRBJ2-1 | . | TRBV7-9 | CASSLAGGLPYNEQFF
TRBJ2-3 | once | TRBV7-2 | CASSPSRGDTQYF
TRBJ2-5 | . | TRBV5-1 | CASSTQDRDGETQYF
TRBJ2-6 | . | TRBV27 | CASSLSGPSRAGANVLTF
TRBJ2-7 | once | TRBV11-3 | CASSHRDNIYEQYF
TRBJ2-2 | . | TRBV4-1 | CASSQIAGGGTGELFF
TRBJ1-4 | . | TRBV2 | CASRFTVTNEKLFF
TRBJ1-6 | . | TRBV19 | CASSMGEGWHNSPLHF
TRBJ2-3 | . | TRBV10-3 | CAISEGGISTDTQYF
TRBJ1-2 | . | TRBV28 | CASTAIGEITYGYTF
TRBJ2-2 | few | TRBV5-1 | CASSLVGQGAGELFF
TRBJ2-1 | . | TRBV28 | CASSLGAGVLF
TRBJ2-7 | . | TRBV4-1 | CASSMGQGQRYEQYF
TRBJ1-2 | . | TRBV28 | CASSLLGTGALYGYTF
TRBJ2-2 | . | TRBV6-5 | CASRLKGFTGELFF
TRBJ2-4 | . | TRBV12-5 | CASGCPTDRETRLAKNIQYF
TRBJ2-5 | few | TRBV5-1 | CASSLATVQETQYF